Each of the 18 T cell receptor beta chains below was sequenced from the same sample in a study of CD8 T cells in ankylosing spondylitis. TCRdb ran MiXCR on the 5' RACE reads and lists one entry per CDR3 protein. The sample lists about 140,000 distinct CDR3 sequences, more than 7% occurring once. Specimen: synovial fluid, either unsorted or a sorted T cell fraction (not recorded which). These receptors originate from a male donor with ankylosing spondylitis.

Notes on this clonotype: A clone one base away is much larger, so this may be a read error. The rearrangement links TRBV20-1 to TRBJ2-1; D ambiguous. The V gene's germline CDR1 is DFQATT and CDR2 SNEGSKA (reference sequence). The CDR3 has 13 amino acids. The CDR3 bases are TGCAGTGCTCACGACAACTCCTACAATGAGCAGTCCTTC. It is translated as CSAHDNSYNEQSF.

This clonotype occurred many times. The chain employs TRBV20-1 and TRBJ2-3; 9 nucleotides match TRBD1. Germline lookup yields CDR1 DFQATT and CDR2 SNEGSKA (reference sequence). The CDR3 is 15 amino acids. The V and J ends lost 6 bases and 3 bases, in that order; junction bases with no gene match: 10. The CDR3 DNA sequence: TGCAGTGCAATTTCCGGGACAGGGAGGACAGATACGCAGTATTTT. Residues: CSAISGTGRTDTQYF.

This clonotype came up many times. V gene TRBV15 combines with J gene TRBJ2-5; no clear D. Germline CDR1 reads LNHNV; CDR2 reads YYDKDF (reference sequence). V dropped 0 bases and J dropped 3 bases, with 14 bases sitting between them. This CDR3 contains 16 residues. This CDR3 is CATSREPDLFEETQYF. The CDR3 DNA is TGTGCCACCAGCAGAGAGCCGGATTTGTTCGAAGAGACCCAGTACTTC.

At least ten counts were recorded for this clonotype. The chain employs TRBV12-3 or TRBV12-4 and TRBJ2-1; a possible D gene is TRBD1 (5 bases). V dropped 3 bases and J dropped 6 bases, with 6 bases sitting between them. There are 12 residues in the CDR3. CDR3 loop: CASSFGANEQFF. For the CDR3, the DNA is TGTGCCAGCAGTTTTGGGGCCAATGAGCAGTTCTTC.

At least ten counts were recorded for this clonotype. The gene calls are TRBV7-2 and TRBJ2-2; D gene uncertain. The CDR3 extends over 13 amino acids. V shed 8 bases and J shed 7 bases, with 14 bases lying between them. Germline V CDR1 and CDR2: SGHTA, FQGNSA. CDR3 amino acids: CASSGRHDGELFF. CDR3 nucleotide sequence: TGTGCCAGCTCAGGCCGACACGACGGGGAGCTGTTTTTT.

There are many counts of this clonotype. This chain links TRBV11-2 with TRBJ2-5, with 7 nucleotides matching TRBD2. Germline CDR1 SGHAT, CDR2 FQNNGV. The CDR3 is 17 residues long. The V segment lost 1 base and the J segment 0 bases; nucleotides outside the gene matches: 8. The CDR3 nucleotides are TGTGCCAGCAGCTTAGTCGGGGTAGCGGGTTACCAAGAGACCCAGTACTTC. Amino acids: CASSLVGVAGYQETQYF.

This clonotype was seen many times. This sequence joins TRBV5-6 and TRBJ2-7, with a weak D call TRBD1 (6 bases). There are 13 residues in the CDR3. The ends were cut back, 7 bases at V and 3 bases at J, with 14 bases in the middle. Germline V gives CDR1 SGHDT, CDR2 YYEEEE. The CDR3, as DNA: TGTGCCAGCTTGTTGACAGGACGCTACGAGCAGTACTTC. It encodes CASLLTGRYEQYF.

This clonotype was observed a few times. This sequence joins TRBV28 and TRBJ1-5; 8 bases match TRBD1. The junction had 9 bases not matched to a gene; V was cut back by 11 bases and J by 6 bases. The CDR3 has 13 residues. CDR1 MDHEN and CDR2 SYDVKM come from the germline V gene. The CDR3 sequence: CAGKSGGSQPQHF. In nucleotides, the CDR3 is TGTGCCGGAAAGTCAGGGGGCAGTCAGCCCCAGCATTTT.

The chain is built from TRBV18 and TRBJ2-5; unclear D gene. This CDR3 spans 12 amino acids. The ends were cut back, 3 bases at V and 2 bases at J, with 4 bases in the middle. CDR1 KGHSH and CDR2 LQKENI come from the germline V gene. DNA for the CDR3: TGTGCCAGCTCACCGGGGCAAGAGACCCAGTACTTC. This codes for CASSPGQETQYF.

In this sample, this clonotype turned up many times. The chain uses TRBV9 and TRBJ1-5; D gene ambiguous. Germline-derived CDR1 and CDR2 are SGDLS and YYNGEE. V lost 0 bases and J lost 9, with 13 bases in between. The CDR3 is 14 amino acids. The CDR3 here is CASSVDQNKSPQHF. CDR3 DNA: TGTGCCAGCAGCGTAGATCAGAACAAATCGCCCCAGCATTTT.

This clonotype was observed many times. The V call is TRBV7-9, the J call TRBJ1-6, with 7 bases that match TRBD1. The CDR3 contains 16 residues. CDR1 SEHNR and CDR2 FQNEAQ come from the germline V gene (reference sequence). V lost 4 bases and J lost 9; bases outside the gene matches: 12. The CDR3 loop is CASSYNRGSLTSPLHF. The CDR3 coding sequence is TGTGCCAGCAGCTATAACAGGGGCTCCTTGACTTCACCCCTCCACTTT.

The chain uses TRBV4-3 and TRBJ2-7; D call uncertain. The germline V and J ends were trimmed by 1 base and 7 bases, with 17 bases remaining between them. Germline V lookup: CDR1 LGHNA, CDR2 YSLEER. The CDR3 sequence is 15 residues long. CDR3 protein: CASSQVAPPGEEQYF. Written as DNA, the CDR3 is TGCGCCAGCAGCCAAGTCGCACCGCCCGGAGAGGAGCAGTACTTC.

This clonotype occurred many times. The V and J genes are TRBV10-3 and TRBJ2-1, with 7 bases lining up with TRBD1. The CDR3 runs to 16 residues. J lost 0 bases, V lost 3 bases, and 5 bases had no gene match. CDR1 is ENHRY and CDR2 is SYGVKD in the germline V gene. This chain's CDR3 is CAISDKGASSYNEQFF. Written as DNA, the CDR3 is TGTGCCATCAGTGACAAGGGGGCGAGCTCCTACAATGAGCAGTTCTTC.

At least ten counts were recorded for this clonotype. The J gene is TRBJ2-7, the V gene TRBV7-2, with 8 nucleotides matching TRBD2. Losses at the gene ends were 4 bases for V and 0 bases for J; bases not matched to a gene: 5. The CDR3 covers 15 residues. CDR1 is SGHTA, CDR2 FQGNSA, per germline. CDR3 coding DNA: TGTGCCAGCAGCTCCCTAGCGGGTCCCTCCTACGAGCAGTACTTC. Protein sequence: CASSSLAGPSYEQYF. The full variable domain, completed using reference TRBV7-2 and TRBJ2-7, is GAGVSQSPSNKVTEKGKDVELRCDPISGHTALYWYRQSLGQGLEFLIYFQGNSAPDKSGLPSDRFSAERTGGSVSTLTIQRTQQEDSAVYLCASSSLAGPSYEQYFGPGTRLTVT.

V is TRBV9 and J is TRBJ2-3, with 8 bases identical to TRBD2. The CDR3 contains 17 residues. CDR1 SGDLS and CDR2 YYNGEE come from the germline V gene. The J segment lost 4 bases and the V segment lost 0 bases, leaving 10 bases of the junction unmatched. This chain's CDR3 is CASSVAPSGLDPDTQYF. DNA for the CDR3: TGTGCCAGCAGCGTAGCCCCGTCGGGACTAGACCCAGATACGCAGTATTTT.

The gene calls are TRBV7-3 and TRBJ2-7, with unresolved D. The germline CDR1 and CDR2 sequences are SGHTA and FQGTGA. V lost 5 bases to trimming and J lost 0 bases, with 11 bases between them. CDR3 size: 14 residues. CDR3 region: CASSPQSGSYEQYF. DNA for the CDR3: TGTGCCAGCAGCCCTCAATCTGGCTCCTACGAGCAGTACTTC. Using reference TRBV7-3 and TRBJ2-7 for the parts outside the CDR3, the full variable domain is GAGVSQTPSNKVTEKGKYVELRCDPISGHTALYWYRQSLGQGPEFLIYFQGTGAADDSGLPNDRFFAVRPEGSVSTLKIQRTERGDSAVYLCASSPQSGSYEQYFGPGTRLTVT.

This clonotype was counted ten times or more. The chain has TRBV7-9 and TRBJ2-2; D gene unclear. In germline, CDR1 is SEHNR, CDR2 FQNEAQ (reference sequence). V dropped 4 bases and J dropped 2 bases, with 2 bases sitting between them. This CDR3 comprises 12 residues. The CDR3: CASSSNTGELFF. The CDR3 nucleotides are TGTGCCAGCAGCTCCAACACCGGGGAGCTGTTTTTT.

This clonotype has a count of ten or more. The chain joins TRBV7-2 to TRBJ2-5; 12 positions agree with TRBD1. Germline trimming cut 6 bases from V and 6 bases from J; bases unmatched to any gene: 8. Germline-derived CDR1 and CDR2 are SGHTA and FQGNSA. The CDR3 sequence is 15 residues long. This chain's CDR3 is CASRSGTGGRKTQYF. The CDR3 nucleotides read TGTGCCAGCAGAAGCGGGACAGGGGGCCGAAAGACCCAGTACTTC.